This TCR beta chain is from a study of PD-1 blockade in mismatch repair-deficient tumors. Looking at the study overall: Patients had around 11 mismatch repair-deficient cancer types and were previously treated and progressing. Whole-study findings and limits: Tumor-resident clones, often undetectable pretreatment in blood, expanded then contracted after pembrolizumab.

Time point meaning: approximately ten-day in vitro stimulation with candidate mutation-associated neoantigen peptide 1. Mismatch repair deficiency was confirmed in all patients, by PCR or immunohistochemistry. TCRdb's copy holds only in-frame clones and misses some; the assay was immunoSEQ multiplex PCR. Of some 9,700 clones in the sample, about 90% were seen once. This CDR3 is 19 amino acids long. J lost 0 bases, V lost 2 bases, and 7 bases had no gene match. CDR1 is MNHEY and CDR2 is SMNVEV in the germline V gene (reference sequence). Points on this clone: The antigen is undetermined.

The rearrangement uses TRBV27 and TRBJ2-6, with 10 positions matching TRBD2. The material was cells cultured in vitro, obtained from a patient treated with pembrolizumab. The clonotype originates from an adult with mismatch repair-deficient cancer. The CDR3 DNA reads TGTGCCAGCAGTTTAAGACTAGCGGGCTCCCTCTCTGGGGCCAACGTCCTGACTTTC. Amino acids: CASSLRLAGSLSGANVLTF.